The present TCR beta chain was sequenced within a study of blood T cell repertoires in COVID-19 (dated by TCRdb to between 2020 and 2021). Study-wide context: The collaborator samples originated in the United States, Italy and Spain and spanned the acute and convalescent phases of COVID-19. The material from the prospective study consisted of cDNA or gDNA derived from T cells, B-cell-depleted T cells, or PBMCs. Deeply sampled blood TCRbeta repertoires from subjects exposed to, actively infected with, or recovered from COVID-19 were included in the dataset. The repertoires were released in a freely available public database meant as a resource for research on the immune response to SARS-CoV-2. Samples were obtained from the ongoing ImmuneRACE study (first 160 participants) and from some 1,300 subjects provided by 6 global collaborators. Nearly every sample came with metadata listing a de-identified subject ID, COVID-19 status, age in years and sex. Where available, HLA class I and class II types were obtained from metadata supplied by the sample provider rather than from assay-based typing.

General conclusions and limits of the study: Clinical and demographic metadata were provided uncurated, with the amount varying by source and participant.

The CDR3 runs 20 amino acids, cysteine and phenylalanine included. Just the 60-base CDR3 DNA is kept, in frame starting at base 1. Trimming takes 6 bases off V and 8 bases off J; junction bases not matched to a gene: 25. Sequences MNHNY (CDR1) and SVGAGI (CDR2) are obtained from the germline V gene (reference sequence). TCRbeta CDR3 regions were amplified from genomic DNA by means of the immunoSEQ Assay, a bias-controlled multiplex PCR. Per the source publication's procedure: Nucleated cell counts per sample were estimated from amplification of reference gene primers within the assay. Sequence reads were collapsed and filtered to measure the absolute abundance of every unique TCRbeta CDR3 rearrangement. For each sample, productive Simpson clonality was calculated as the square root of Simpson's diversity index across productive rearrangements. Here the immuneACCESS table is served through TCRdb, limited to in-frame sequences with V and J called. Missing clones are a known gap in these copies; in checked studies unresolved V genes cover under half, and the rest lacks a known reason. V, J and clone size were drawn from that table, and D and trimming were deduced from the DNA. The sample has approximately 140,000 clones on record, 84% of them singletons. Together, the top ten hold 5% to 6% of the sample.

Enrolling through a virtual design, the prospective study's participants ranged in age from roughly 18 to 95 years and lived across 20 to 30 United States geographic areas. In the prospective study, participants were assigned to cohorts based on the clinical history participants reported in a screening survey and a study questionnaire. Mobile phlebotomists in the prospective study collected whole blood, serum and a nasopharyngeal or oropharyngeal swab from every participant. Prospective study participants could optionally give additional blood draws and questionnaires over an approximately two-month period. Blood samples from the prospective study were shipped frozen or at room temperature prior to DNA extraction. For this clone: Its cognate antigen has yet to be identified. No much larger clone is present one base from it, and per-base qualities are unavailable.

The material sequenced was PBMCs or T cells enriched from blood (not recorded which). The rearranged segments are TRBV6-6 and TRBJ2-3; TRBD2 agrees with 11 junctional bases. The TCR originated in a man aged 35-49 years with acute COVID-19. CDR3 protein: CASSFKGSGRASGGSITQYF. The nucleotide sequence is TGTGCCAGCAGCTTCAAGGGTAGCGGGAGGGCCAGCGGAGGGTCAATTACGCAGTATTTT.